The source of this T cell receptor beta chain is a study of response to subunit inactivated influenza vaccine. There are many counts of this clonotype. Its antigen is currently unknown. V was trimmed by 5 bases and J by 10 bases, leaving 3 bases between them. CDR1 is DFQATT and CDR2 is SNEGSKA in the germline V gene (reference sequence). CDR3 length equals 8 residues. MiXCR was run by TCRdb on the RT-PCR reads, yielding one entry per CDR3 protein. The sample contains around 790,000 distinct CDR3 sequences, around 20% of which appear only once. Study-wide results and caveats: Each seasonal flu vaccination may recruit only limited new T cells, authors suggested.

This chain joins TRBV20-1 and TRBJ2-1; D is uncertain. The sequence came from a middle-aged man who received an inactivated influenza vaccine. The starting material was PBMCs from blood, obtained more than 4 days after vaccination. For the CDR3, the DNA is TGCAGTGCTTTCGAGCAGTTCTTC. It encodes CSAFEQFF.